Presented here are 2 T cell receptor beta chains from one specimen sequenced in a study of cytomegalovirus exposure and HLA in healthy donors. Both 60 Vbeta primers and 13 Jbeta primers went into the PCR. TCRdb's copy holds only in-frame clones and misses some; the assay was immunoSEQ multiplex PCR. The data hold about 97,000 clones, with under 80% observed a single time. Material for sequencing was PBMCs. The source of these receptors is a man aged 35-49 years in good health and CMV-seronegative.

J is TRBJ2-6 and V is TRBV27; 7 nucleotides agree with TRBD2. Trimming cost V 2 bases and J 0 bases; bases outside gene matches: 1. This CDR3 contains 16 residues. The germline CDR1 and CDR2 sequences are MNHEY and SMNVEV (reference sequence). CDR3 in amino acids: CASSLQRGSGANVLTF. DNA for the CDR3: TGTGCCAGCAGTTTACAGCGGGGCTCTGGGGCCAACGTCCTGACTTTC.

This chain links TRBV6-6 with TRBJ2-1; D gene uncertain. V lost 5 bases and J lost 13, with 12 bases in between. The germline CDR1 and CDR2 sequences are MNHNY and SVGAGI (reference sequence). The CDR3 covers 11 residues. The CDR3 protein is CASSDPDPQFF. CDR3 bases: TGTGCCAGCAGTGATCCAGATCCCCAGTTCTTC.